This TCR beta chain came from a study of Ad26.COV2.S vaccination and SARS-CoV-2 variants. Whole-study results and caveats: Relative to placebo recipients, vaccine recipients exhibited elevated spike-specific TCR breadth. Reports say spike-specific CD8+ and CD4+ T cell responses covered substantial breadth after vaccination.

Details on this clone: Its specificity is not known.

TCRdb keeps only in-frame clones here, not all; method: immunoSEQ multiplex PCR. The sample has 300,000 to 350,000 clones; about 88% are singletons. Trimming pared 4 bases from V and 2 bases from J, leaving 5 bases between. Germline V gene lookup returns CDR1 ENHRY and CDR2 SYGVKD. This CDR3 is built from 12 residues. Sample treatment: around 19 received Ad26.COV2.S at low or high dose, single or two shots; about 5 received placebo; per-sample allocation not given. Collection of the samples took place on day 63 after the first injection of vaccine or placebo. The receptor was derived from a person aged 18 to 59 who received the Ad26.COV2.S COVID-19 vaccine or a placebo. The starting material was peripheral blood, obtained in a trial of Ad26.COV2.S vaccine versus placebo. The chain joins TRBV10-3 to TRBJ2-5; D is perhaps TRBD1 or TRBD2 (5 bases each). DNA for the CDR3: TGTGCCATCAGTGGGGGGCAAGAGACCCAGTACTTC. This gives the protein CAISGGQETQYF.